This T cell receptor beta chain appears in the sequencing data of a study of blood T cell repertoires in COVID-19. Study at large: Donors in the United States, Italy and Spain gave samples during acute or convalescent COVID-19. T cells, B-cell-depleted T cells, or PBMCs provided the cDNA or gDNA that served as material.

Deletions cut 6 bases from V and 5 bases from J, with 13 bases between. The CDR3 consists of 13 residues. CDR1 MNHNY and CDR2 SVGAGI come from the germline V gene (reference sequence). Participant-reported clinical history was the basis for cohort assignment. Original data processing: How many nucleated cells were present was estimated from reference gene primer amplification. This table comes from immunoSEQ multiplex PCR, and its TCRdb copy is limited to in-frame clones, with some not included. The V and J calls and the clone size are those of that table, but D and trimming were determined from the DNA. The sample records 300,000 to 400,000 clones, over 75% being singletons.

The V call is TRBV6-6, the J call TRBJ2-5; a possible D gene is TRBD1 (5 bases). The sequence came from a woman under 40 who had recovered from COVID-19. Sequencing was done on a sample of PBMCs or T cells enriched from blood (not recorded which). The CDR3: CASSSRVRETQYF. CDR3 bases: TGTGCCAGCAGCAGCAGGGTCCGGGAGACCCAGTACTTC.